This TCR beta chain came from a study of Ad26.COV2.S vaccination and SARS-CoV-2 variants (dated by TCRdb to the early 2020s). General notes on the study: Donors in the vaccine arm were drawn from COV1001, a multicentre, randomized, double-blind, placebo-controlled phase I-IIa trial testing Ad26.COV2.S in healthy adults. Ad26.COV2.S was administered intramuscularly at a dose of 5x10^10 or 1x10^11 viral particles, either as one shot or as two shots given 56 days apart. Sequencing of the TCRbeta repertoire served to evaluate the specificity and breadth of SARS-CoV-2-reactive T cell receptors following Ad26.COV2.S vaccination. The TCR-sequenced set comprised about 30 samples: 19 Ad26.COV2.S vaccine recipients, 5 placebo recipients and 8 SARS-CoV-2 convalescent individuals. Participants in the trial were split at random into five groups of five each, receiving low-dose or high-dose Ad26.COV2.S once or twice, or else placebo on both occasions. Blinding of investigators to trial group allocation was maintained during experiments and outcome assessment.

V is reduced by 0 bases and J by 5 bases, leaving a spacing of 9 bases between them. CDR3 length: 14 amino acids, cysteine to phenylalanine. Kept here is only the CDR3 DNA, which spans 42 bases and is read in frame from base 1. The CDR1 and CDR2 encoded by the germline V gene are SGHTA and FQGNSA. Regarding this clone: Its specific antigen is unknown. Per-nucleotide qualities are absent, and no much larger clonotype sits a single base away.

The immunoSEQ Assay was used to sequence TCRbeta CDR3 regions. After extraction, genomic DNA underwent amplification by bias-controlled multiplex PCR, followed by high-throughput sequencing. Under the source paper's analysis protocol: Collapsing and filtering of sequences were performed to quantify the absolute abundance of each unique TCRbeta CDR3 region. T cell fraction was estimated by normalization of TCRbeta template counts to usable DNA, with usable DNA being measured through amplification of reference genes present in all nucleated cells. Repertoire TCRs were annotated as SARS-CoV-2-specific when V gene, CDR3 amino acid sequence and J gene were exactly matched to a known reactive TCR set. The reference SARS-CoV-2 TCR set was obtained from MIRA and was filtered for enrichment in COVID-19-positive ImmuneCODE repertoires, whereby public or cross-reactive TCRs were removed. Based on the MIRA antigens, annotated TCRs were further analysed at the level of specific ORF or position within ORF. Depth was the summed frequency of annotated unique rearrangements, while breadth was defined as annotated unique rearrangements over total unique productive rearrangements. Two-sided Wilcoxon rank-sum tests were used to compare TCR breadth between groups. The table was pulled from immuneACCESS by TCRdb, which kept in-frame rearrangements only. Such tables lose some clones; where checked, under half of the loss comes from unresolved V genes, and the rest has no known cause. D and trimming were read from the DNA, whereas the V and J calls and clone size are those reported in that table. Counted in this sample were hundreds of thousands of clones; 89% of them appeared once. The ten biggest clones cover around 1.5% of the sample.

Broad study findings and their caveats: Compared with placebo recipients, Ad26.COV2.S recipients showed higher spike-specific TCR breadth (P = 0.0014). It was noted by the authors that total T cell responses may have been underestimated by the TCR breadth and depth analyses. Comparable non-spike TCR breadth was observed between vaccine and placebo recipients, consistent with only spike being contained in the vaccine. The study lacked the statistical power to compare responses across vaccine doses or regimens. Substantial breadth of spike-specific CD8+ and CD4+ T cell responses was reported after vaccination.

This specimen's treatment or condition label, interpreted: around 19 received Ad26.COV2.S at low or high dose, single or two shots; roughly 5 received placebo; per-sample allocation not given. Repertoires of vaccine and placebo recipients were sequenced from samples taken on day 63 after the first injection. Between 29 July and 7 August 2020, Cohort 1b enrolled 20 to 30 adults aged 18-55 years at one site in Boston, USA. As a vaccine, Ad26.COV2.S was a replication-incompetent adenovirus type 26 vector that expressed a prefusion-stabilized SARS-CoV-2 spike protein derived from the original Wuhan strain.

The receptor was derived from a person between 18 and 59 years old who received the Ad26.COV2.S COVID-19 vaccine or a placebo. The rearrangement combines TRBV7-2 with TRBJ2-3, with the D gene uncertain. Sequencing used peripheral blood, obtained in a trial of Ad26.COV2.S vaccine versus placebo. The sequenced DNA is TGTGCCAGCAGCTTAGCTGTCCGTATAGATACGCAGTATTTT. Its protein reads: CASSLAVRIDTQYF.